Below, 20 T cell receptor beta chains from the same sample are listed, as sequenced in a study of shared clonotypes between healthy human individuals. TCRdb's copy holds only in-frame clones and misses some; the assay was immunoSEQ multiplex PCR. Of approximately 500,000 clones in the sample, 60% to 80% are singletons; the top ten hold around 12%. The sequencing sample was made of PBMCs. The receptors here all came from a woman aged 40 to 49 in good health. Some clones in this sample may be carry-over from other donors' samples.

On this clone itself: Being one base from a much bigger clone, this may be a read error. This CDR3 is also generated by other DNA sequences in the sample. The chain is built from TRBV9 and TRBJ2-2; possibly TRBD2 for D (5 bases). Germline CDR1 reads SGDLS; CDR2 reads YYNGEE. The CDR3 spans 14 residues. The CDR3 sequence is CASSVVGDTGELFF. The DNA of the CDR3 is TGTGCCAGTAGCGTAGTCGGAGACACCGGGGAGCTGTTTTTT.

The CDR3 nucleotides are TGTGCCAGCAGTTCCACTGGGGCCCTAGCGGGAGTTAAAGAGACCCAGTACTTC. Amino acids: CASSSTGALAGVKETQYF. V gene TRBV28 combines with J gene TRBJ2-5, with 10 bases matching TRBD2. The CDR3 contains 18 residues. Germline V CDR1 and CDR2: MDHEN, SYDVKM. The V segment lost 4 bases and the J segment 3 bases; nucleotides outside the gene matches: 14.

In this sample, this clone turned up once. The rearrangement links TRBV28 to TRBJ2-6, with no clear D. CDR1 is MDHEN and CDR2 is SYDVKM in the germline V gene. The V gene lost 3 bases and the J gene lost 0 bases, with 6 bases spanning the gap. The CDR3 runs 15 residues. The CDR3 nucleotides read TGTGCCAGCAGTTTTGGCGACTCTGGGGCCAACGTCCTGACTTTC. Translation: CASSFGDSGANVLTF.

This clone was recorded a few times. V gene TRBV4-1 combines with J gene TRBJ2-7, with 8 bases fitting TRBD1. Germline values: CDR1 MGHRA, CDR2 YSYEKL. The CDR3 extends over 16 amino acids. J was trimmed by 5 bases and V by 6 bases; bases with no gene match: 15. CDR3 bases: TGCGCCAGCAGGCCCGGTTGGGGGACAGGCCTACACGAGCAGTACTTC. As protein: CASRPGWGTGLHEQYF.

A few counts support this clone. V is TRBV7-8 and J is TRBJ2-7; possibly TRBD2 for D (6 bases). The CDR3 covers 14 residues. V was cut by 2 bases and J by 0 bases, with 8 bases left in between. Germline-derived CDR1 and CDR2 are SGHVS and FQNEAQ. This chain's CDR3 is CASSLRTTSYEQYF. The CDR3 DNA is TGTGCCAGCAGCTTAAGGACTACCTCCTACGAGCAGTACTTC.

This clone has a single count. The chain employs TRBV11-3 and TRBJ2-5, with a possible D match to TRBD2 (5 bases). Between the trimmed V and J ends, which lost 1 base and 2 bases, there was a span of 11 bases. This CDR3 region has 15 residues. Germline V gene lookup returns CDR1 SGHNT and CDR2 YENEEA. The DNA for the CDR3 is TGTGCCAGCAGCTTAGGCAGCGGCCCACAAGAGACCCAGTACTTC. Protein sequence: CASSLGSGPQETQYF.

V is TRBV15 and J is TRBJ2-7; 7 bases fit TRBD1. Germline trimming cut 1 base from V and 4 bases from J; bases unmatched to any gene: 7. CDR3 length equals 15 residues. Germline V lookup: CDR1 LNHNV, CDR2 YYDKDF (reference sequence). The CDR3 spells CATSRGGTESYEQYF. The CDR3 nucleotides are TGTGCCACCAGCAGAGGGGGGACAGAATCTTACGAGCAGTACTTC.

Only a few counts were recorded for this clone. The rearrangement joins TRBV5-6 to TRBJ2-2, with D uncertain. There are 16 residues in the CDR3. With 0 bases removed from V and 4 bases from J, the gap between germline ends came to 13 bases. Germline V gene lookup returns CDR1 SGHDT and CDR2 YYEEEE. CDR3: CASSLGLVLGTGELFF. In nucleotides, the CDR3 is TGTGCCAGCAGCTTGGGGTTGGTCTTAGGCACCGGGGAGCTGTTTTTT.

The V call is TRBV28, the J call TRBJ2-7, with 8 positions matching TRBD1. Germline CDR1 and CDR2: MDHEN and SYDVKM. Trimming at V came to 4 bases and at J to 5 bases, leaving 10 bases not matched to a gene. This CDR3 contains 15 residues. CDR3 amino acids: CASSSSDRGAHEQYF. CDR3 bases: TGTGCCAGCAGTTCGTCAGACAGGGGCGCCCACGAGCAGTACTTC. Filled out from reference TRBV28 and TRBJ2-7, the complete variable domain reads DVKVTQSSRYLVKRTGEKVFLECVQDMDHENMFWYRQDPGLGLRLIYFSYDVKMKEKGDIPEGYSVSREKKERFSLILESASTNQTSMYLCASSSSDRGAHEQYFGPGTRLTVT.

This clone occurred once. The chain links TRBV4-3 to TRBJ1-3, with TRBD1 matching over 10 bases. Germline V gene lookup returns CDR1 LGHNA and CDR2 YSLEER. The CDR3 totals 17 residues. V lost 3 bases and J lost 0; bases outside the gene matches: 5. This CDR3 reads CASSQLGQGTSGNTIYF. The DNA for the CDR3 is TGCGCCAGCAGCCAGTTGGGACAGGGGACCTCTGGAAACACCATATATTTT.

The chain couples TRBV18 to TRBJ2-7, with 10 bases fitting TRBD1. The CDR3 runs to 16 residues. Germline CDR1 KGHSH, CDR2 LQKENI. The ends lost 1 base at V and 6 bases at J; junction bases unmatched: 9. CDR3 residues: CASSPLQGQGSGEQYF. CDR3 in DNA: TGTGCCAGCTCACCACTTCAGGGACAGGGGTCGGGCGAGCAGTACTTC. The full variable domain, completed using reference TRBV18 and TRBJ2-7, is NAGVMQNPRHLVRRRGQEARLRCSPMKGHSHVYWYRQLPEEGLKFMVYLQKENIIDESGMPKERFSAEFPKEGPSILRIQQVVRGDSAAYFCASSPLQGQGSGEQYFGPGTRLTVT.

This clone was seen repeatedly, ten times or more. The gene calls are TRBV10-3 and TRBJ1-1; 8 bases map to TRBD1. V dropped 6 bases and J dropped 1; count of bases not matched to a gene: 1. Germline-derived CDR1 and CDR2 are ENHRY and SYGVKD. CDR3 length: 13 amino acids. CDR3 nucleotides: TGTGCCATCAGAGGGACAGGGAACACTGAAGCTTTCTTT. It translates to CAIRGTGNTEAFF.

The chain uses TRBV5-1 and TRBJ2-1, with D tentatively TRBD1 (6 bases). The germline V gene has CDR1 SGHRS and CDR2 YFSETQ. The germline V and J ends were trimmed by 3 bases and 8 bases, with 15 bases remaining between them. The CDR3 extends over 14 amino acids. The DNA for the CDR3 is TGCGCCAGCAGCTGGGGGCCAAGCGAGGATGAGCAGTTCTTC. This gives the protein CASSWGPSEDEQFF.

The chain carries TRBV2 and TRBJ1-6; D remains unclear. V was trimmed by 6 bases and J by 9 bases, leaving 12 bases between them. CDR1 is SNHLY and CDR2 is FYNNEI in the germline V gene. The CDR3 loop spans 13 amino acids. The CDR3 nucleotides are TGTGCCAGCAGCCCTCAGTCGGGTTCACCCCTCCACTTT. It specifies CASSPQSGSPLHF.

This clone ranks as medium-sized. The rearrangement links TRBV4-2 to TRBJ2-7; the D gene could be TRBD1 or TRBD2 (5 bases each). CDR1 and CDR2 (germline): LGHNA, YNFKEQ. The ends were cut back, 0 bases at V and 5 bases at J, with 17 bases in the middle. The CDR3 covers 16 residues. The CDR3: CASSQDEGQGVDEQYF. Written as DNA, the CDR3 is TGTGCCAGCAGCCAAGACGAGGGGCAGGGCGTCGACGAGCAGTACTTC.

This sequence joins TRBV7-9 and TRBJ2-7, with 9 bases identical to TRBD1. The V and J ends lost 5 bases and 5 bases, in that order; junction bases with no gene match: 10. There are 15 residues in the CDR3. Germline lookup yields CDR1 SEHNR and CDR2 FQNEAQ (reference sequence). This chain's CDR3 is CASSGMGTGFHEQYF. In DNA, the CDR3 is TGTGCCAGCAGCGGCATGGGGACAGGGTTCCACGAGCAGTACTTC.

In this sample, this clone turned up a few times. The chain is built from TRBV18 and TRBJ1-1, with unresolved D. The ends were cut back, 0 bases at V and 8 bases at J, with 10 bases in the middle. This CDR3 spans 13 amino acids. Germline CDR1 is KGHSH and CDR2 is LQKENI. The CDR3: CASSPPSELEAFF. CDR3 nucleotides: TGTGCCAGCTCACCACCGTCGGAGCTCGAAGCTTTCTTT. The full variable domain, in which reference TRBV18 and TRBJ1-1 provide the parts outside the CDR3, is NAGVMQNPRHLVRRRGQEARLRCSPMKGHSHVYWYRQLPEEGLKFMVYLQKENIIDESGMPKERFSAEFPKEGPSILRIQQVVRGDSAAYFCASSPPSELEAFFGQGTRLTVV.

This sequence joins TRBV21-1 and TRBJ2-7; the table's D call, TRBD2, has no DNA check behind it. TRBV21-1 is a listed pseudogene. The CDR3 contains 13 residues. The CDR3 spells CASSRGGTPGQYF. The CDR3 DNA follows: TGTGCCAGCAGCAGGGGAGGAACCCCAGGGCAGTACTTC.

The chain uses TRBV28 and TRBJ2-5; 10 bases align to TRBD1. The V gene's germline CDR1 is MDHEN and CDR2 SYDVKM. The CDR3 is 16 residues long. Losses at the gene ends were 6 bases for V and 2 bases for J; bases not matched to a gene: 9. Here the CDR3 reads CASRSHWDRGQETQYF. The CDR3 nucleotides are TGTGCCAGCAGGAGCCATTGGGACAGGGGTCAAGAGACCCAGTACTTC.

V gene TRBV5-4 combines with J gene TRBJ2-6; 12 nucleotides line up with TRBD1. Germline V gene data show CDR1 as SGHNT and CDR2 as YYREEE (reference sequence). V lost 7 bases, J lost 3 bases, and 2 bases stayed unmatched. The CDR3 is made up of 15 amino acids. The CDR3: CASGTGGFGANVLTF. For the CDR3, the DNA is TGTGCCAGCGGGACAGGGGGCTTTGGGGCCAACGTCCTGACTTTC.